This section outlines one T cell receptor (beta chain) sequence together with its context. Its antigen is currently unknown. This specimen comes from a study of graft-versus-host responses after intestinal transplantation. Study-wide context: Every transplant recipient was induced with anti-thymocyte globulin, then maintained on tacrolimus and steroids for 2 to 3 years. Study-level results: Peak circulating GvH clone levels were associated with early post-transplant HvG declines. GvH clonotypes were identified within recipient marrow, with a subset emerging first in ileum or blood. High graft-versus-host to host-versus-graft clonal ratios were seen in allografts of patients with graft-donor T cell macrochimerism.

J gave up 5 bases and V 3 bases, and 6 bases lay outside the gene matches. The CDR3 runs 16 residues. The V gene's germline CDR1 is MGHDK and CDR2 SYGVNS. Sequenced by immunoSEQ multiplex PCR; TCRdb stores in-frame clones only, minus some. The repertoire holds about 130,000 clones, with around 90% as singletons. The TCR was taken from a human donor who received an intestinal transplant. The gene calls are TRBV25-1 and TRBJ2-7; 14 bases match TRBD2. The sample consisted of unstimulated CD4+ T cells sorted from spleen or lymph node cells, taken before intestinal transplant. CDR3 protein: CASSDLRGLAGDEQYF. The CDR3 DNA reads as TGTGCCAGCAGTGATTTAAGGGGACTAGCGGGAGACGAGCAGTACTTC.